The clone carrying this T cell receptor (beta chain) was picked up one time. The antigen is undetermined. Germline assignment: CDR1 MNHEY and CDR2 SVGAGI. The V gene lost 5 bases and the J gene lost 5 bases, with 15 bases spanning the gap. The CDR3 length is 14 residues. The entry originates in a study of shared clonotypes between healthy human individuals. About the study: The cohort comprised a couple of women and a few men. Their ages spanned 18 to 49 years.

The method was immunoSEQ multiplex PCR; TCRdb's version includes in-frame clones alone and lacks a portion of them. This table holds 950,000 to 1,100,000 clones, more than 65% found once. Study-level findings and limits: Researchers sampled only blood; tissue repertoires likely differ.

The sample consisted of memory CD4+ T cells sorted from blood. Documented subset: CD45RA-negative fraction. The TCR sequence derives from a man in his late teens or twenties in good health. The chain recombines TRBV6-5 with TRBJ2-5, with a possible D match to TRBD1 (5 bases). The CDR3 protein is CASSTPGSRETQYF. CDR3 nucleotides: TGTGCCAGCAGTACCCCAGGGTCGCGGGAGACCCAGTACTTC.